This entry features one TCR beta chain sequence. Here immunoSEQ multiplex PCR was the method, and the copy in TCRdb shows in-frame clones only, minus some. Counted here are about 260,000 clones, around 90% occurring once; the ten biggest clones make up around 2.5%. Followed longitudinally, the Seattle patients had been enrolled during active infection. These data originate in a study of blood T cell repertoires in COVID-19. Study at large: Researchers got acute and convalescent COVID-19 samples from the United States, Italy and Spain.

This CDR3 is 15 amino acids long. Trimming removed 5 bases from V and 4 bases from J; junction bases left unmatched: 8. Germline loops: CDR1 MDHEN, CDR2 SYDVKM. The sequenced material came from peripheral blood. This clonotype was obtained from a person aged 18 to 30 with COVID-19, enrolled during active disease. The rearrangement links TRBV28 to TRBJ1-5; 7 positions match TRBD1. This chain's CDR3 is CASSLDRVVNQPQHF. The CDR3 nucleotides read TGTGCCAGCAGTCTCGACAGGGTAGTGAATCAGCCCCAGCATTTT.